These 2 T cell receptor beta chains share one sample of origin, sequenced in a study of cytomegalovirus exposure and HLA in healthy donors. The PCR used 60 Vbeta and 13 Jbeta primers. Sequencing was performed with immunoSEQ multiplex PCR; in TCRdb, only in-frame clones are kept and a portion is missing. The sample holds 100,000 to 150,000 clones, 65% to 75% seen once. Sequencing was carried out using PBMCs. These receptor sequences come from a man aged 40-55 years in good health and CMV-seropositive.

The chain recombines TRBV28 with TRBJ2-7; 7 positions agree with TRBD2. Germline V CDR1 and CDR2: MDHEN, SYDVKM. The CDR3 extends over 13 amino acids. V shed 2 bases, J shed 2 bases, and the junction held 0 bases outside the gene matches. The CDR3 DNA reads as TGTGCCAGCAGTTTAGCGGGGGCCTACGAGCAGTACTTC. Its translation: CASSLAGAYEQYF.

This chain joins TRBV6-1 and TRBJ2-7; D ambiguous. This CDR3 is built from 13 residues. Trimming removed 4 bases at V and 4 bases at J, with 11 bases between. From germline, CDR1 is MNHNS and CDR2 SASEGT. CDR3 amino acids: CASSALPGYEQYF. In DNA, the CDR3 is TGTGCCAGCAGTGCCCTACCTGGTTACGAGCAGTACTTC.